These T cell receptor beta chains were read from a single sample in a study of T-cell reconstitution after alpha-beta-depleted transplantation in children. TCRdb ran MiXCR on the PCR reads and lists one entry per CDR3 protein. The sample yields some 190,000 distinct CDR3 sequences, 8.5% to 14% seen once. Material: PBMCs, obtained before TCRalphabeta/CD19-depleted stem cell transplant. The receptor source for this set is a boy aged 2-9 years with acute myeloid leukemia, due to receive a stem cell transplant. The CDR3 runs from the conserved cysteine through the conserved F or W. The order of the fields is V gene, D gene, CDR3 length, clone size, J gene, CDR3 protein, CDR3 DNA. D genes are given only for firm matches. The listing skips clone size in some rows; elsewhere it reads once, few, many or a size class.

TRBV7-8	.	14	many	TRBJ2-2	CASSLVRGTGELFF	TGTGCCAGCAGCTTAGTCCGGGGGACCGGGGAGCTGTTTTTT
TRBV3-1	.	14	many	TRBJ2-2	CASSQEWDTGELFF	TGTGCCAGCAGCCAAGAATGGGACACCGGGGAGCTGTTTTTT
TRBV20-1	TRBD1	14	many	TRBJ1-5	CSATRGPRNQPQHF	TGCAGTGCTACCAGGGGGCCTCGCAATCAGCCCCAGCATTTT
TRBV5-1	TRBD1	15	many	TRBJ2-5	CASSSRTGFGETQYF	TGCGCCAGCAGCTCACGGACAGGGTTTGGGGAGACCCAGTACTTC
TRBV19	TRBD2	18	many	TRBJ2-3	CASSIALLSGGDTDTQYF	TGTGCCAGTAGTATAGCCCTCCTGAGCGGGGGGGACACAGATACGCAGTATTTT
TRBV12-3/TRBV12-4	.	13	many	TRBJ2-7	CASSYRDGYEQYF	TGTGCCAGCAGTTACCGGGACGGCTACGAGCAGTACTTC
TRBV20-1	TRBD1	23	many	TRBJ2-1	CSARLPRAPSGTGQITEIGGGFF	TGCAGTGCTAGACTCCCCAGAGCCCCCTCCGGGACAGGACAGATAACGGAGATCGGTGGGGGGTTCTTC
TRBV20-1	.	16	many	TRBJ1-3	CSASDNTWAAGNTIYF	TGCAGTGCTTCAGACAACACCTGGGCGGCTGGAAACACCATATATTTT
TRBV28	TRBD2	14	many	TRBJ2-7	CASRRSGTIYEQYF	TGTGCCAGCAGACGATCCGGGACTATATACGAGCAGTACTTC
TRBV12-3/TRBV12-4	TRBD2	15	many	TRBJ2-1	CASSLVLAGLGEQFF	TGTGCCAGCAGTCTCGTGCTAGCGGGTCTGGGTGAGCAGTTCTTC
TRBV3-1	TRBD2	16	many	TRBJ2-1	CASSPIRLAGHNEQFF	TGTGCCAGCAGCCCAATTCGACTAGCGGGGCACAATGAGCAGTTCTTC
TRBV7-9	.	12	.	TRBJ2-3	CASSSNADTQYF	TGTGCCAGCAGCTCGAACGCAGATACGCAGTATTTT
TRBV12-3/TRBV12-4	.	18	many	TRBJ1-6	CASRPSGRGIVYNSPLHF	TGTGCCAGCAGACCATCGGGCAGGGGAATCGTTTATAATTCACCCCTCCACTTT
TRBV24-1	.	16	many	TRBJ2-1	CATSRLAPGLKDEQFF	TGTGCCACCAGCCGATTGGCCCCGGGACTGAAAGACGAGCAGTTCTTC
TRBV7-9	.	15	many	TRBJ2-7	CASSLAGGPLSEQYF	TGTGCCAGCAGCTTAGCGGGAGGTCCCTTGTCCGAGCAGTACTTC
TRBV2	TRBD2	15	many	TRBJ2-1	CASRATSGLYNEQFF	TGTGCCAGCAGAGCAACTAGCGGCCTCTACAATGAGCAGTTCTTC
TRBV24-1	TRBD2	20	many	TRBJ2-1	CATSDSPGTSGRFSYNEQFF	TGTGCCACCAGTGACTCCCCCGGGACTAGCGGGAGATTTTCCTACAATGAGCAGTTCTTC
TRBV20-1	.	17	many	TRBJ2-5	CSARDLRGDTHQETQYF	TGCAGTGCTAGAGATCTGAGGGGGGACACCCATCAAGAGACCCAGTACTTC
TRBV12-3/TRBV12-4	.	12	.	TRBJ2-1	CASSLGQVEQFF	TGTGCCAGCAGTTTGGGCCAGGTGGAGCAGTTCTTC
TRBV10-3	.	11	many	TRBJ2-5	CAIGRQETQYF	TGTGCCATCGGTAGACAAGAGACCCAGTACTTC
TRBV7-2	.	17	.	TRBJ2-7	CASSLYGGWGPSYEQYF	TGTGCCAGCAGCTTATACGGAGGTTGGGGACCCTCCTACGAGCAGTACTTC
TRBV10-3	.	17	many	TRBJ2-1	CAISPLDSLSLYNEQFF	TGTGCCATCAGTCCGTTGGACAGCCTTAGTTTATACAATGAGCAGTTCTTC
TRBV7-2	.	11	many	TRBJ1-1	CASSFRFEAFF	TGTGCCAGCAGCTTCCGATTCGAAGCTTTCTTT
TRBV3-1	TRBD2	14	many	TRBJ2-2	CASSRLAGAGELFF	TGTGCCAGCAGCCGACTAGCGGGAGCCGGGGAGCTGTTTTTT
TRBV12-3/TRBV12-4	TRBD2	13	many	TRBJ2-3	CASITNWGGTQYF	TGTGCCAGCATCACAAATTGGGGGGGAACGCAGTATTTT
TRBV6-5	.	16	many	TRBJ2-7	CASSYSWDLTIYEQYF	TGTGCCAGCAGTTACTCTTGGGACCTTACTATCTACGAGCAGTACTTC
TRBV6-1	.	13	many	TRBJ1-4	CASKTGMPEKLFF	TGTGCCAGCAAAACGGGAATGCCTGAAAAACTGTTTTTT
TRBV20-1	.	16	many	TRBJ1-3	CSARTQHGSSGNTIYF	TGCAGTGCTAGAACCCAACATGGGAGCTCTGGAAACACCATATATTTT
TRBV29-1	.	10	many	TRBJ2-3	CSGLLDTQYF	TGCAGCGGGCTCTTGGATACGCAGTATTTT
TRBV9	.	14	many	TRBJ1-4	CASSGGRETEKLFF	TGTGCCAGCAGCGGGGGCAGGGAGACTGAAAAACTGTTTTTT
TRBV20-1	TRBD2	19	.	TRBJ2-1	CSARDLASGHLSSYNEQFF	TGCAGTGCTAGAGATCTGGCTAGCGGTCACTTGAGCTCCTACAATGAGCAGTTCTTC
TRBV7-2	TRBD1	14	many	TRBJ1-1	CASSLRDRGTEAFF	TGTGCCAGCAGCCTCCGGGACAGGGGGACTGAAGCTTTCTTT
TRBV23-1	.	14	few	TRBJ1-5	CASSLDGEDQPQHF	TGCGCCAGCAGTTTGGACGGAGAGGATCAGCCCCAGCATTTT
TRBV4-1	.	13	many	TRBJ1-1	CASSPWTDTEAFF	TGCGCCAGCAGCCCCTGGACAGACACTGAAGCTTTCTTT
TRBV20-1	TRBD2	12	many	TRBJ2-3	CSGASGGNTQYF	TGCTCGGGGGCTAGCGGGGGAAATACGCAGTATTTT
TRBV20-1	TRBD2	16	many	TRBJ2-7	CSADASYREANYEQYF	TGCAGTGCTGACGCTTCCTACCGGGAGGCTAACTACGAGCAGTACTTC
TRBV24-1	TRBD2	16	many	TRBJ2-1	CATSDVTSGTLNKQFF	TGTGCCACCAGTGATGTGACTAGCGGGACACTTAACAAGCAGTTCTTC
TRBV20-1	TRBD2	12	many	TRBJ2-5	CSVAGVQETQYF	TGCAGTGTAGCGGGGGTGCAAGAGACCCAGTACTTC
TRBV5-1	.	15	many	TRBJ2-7	CASRGEQGSRNEQYF	TGCGCCAGCAGGGGTGAACAGGGAAGCAGGAACGAGCAGTACTTC
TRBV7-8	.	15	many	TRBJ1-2	CASTAYRNGARGYTF	TGTGCCAGCACCGCTTATAGAAACGGGGCGCGGGGCTACACCTTC
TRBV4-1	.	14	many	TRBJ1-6	CASSRTEYNSPLHF	TGCGCCAGCAGCCGGACAGAATACAATTCACCCCTCCACTTT
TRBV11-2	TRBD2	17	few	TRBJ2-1	CASSSQTRTSGTNEQFF	TGTGCCAGCAGCTCGCAAACTCGGACTAGCGGGACGAATGAGCAGTTCTTC
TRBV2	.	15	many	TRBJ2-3	CASLRDTPFADTQYF	TGTGCCAGCCTCCGGGACACCCCGTTCGCAGATACGCAGTATTTT
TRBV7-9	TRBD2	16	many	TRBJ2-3	CASSSRTSGTTDTQYF	TGTGCCAGCAGCTCCCGGACTAGCGGCACCACAGATACGCAGTATTTT
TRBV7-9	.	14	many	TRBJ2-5	CASSLFGTVETQYF	TGTGCCAGCAGCTTGTTCGGTACAGTAGAGACCCAGTACTTC
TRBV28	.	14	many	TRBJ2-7	CASSRRGPWDEQYF	TGTGCCAGCAGTCGCCGGGGCCCTTGGGACGAGCAGTACTTC